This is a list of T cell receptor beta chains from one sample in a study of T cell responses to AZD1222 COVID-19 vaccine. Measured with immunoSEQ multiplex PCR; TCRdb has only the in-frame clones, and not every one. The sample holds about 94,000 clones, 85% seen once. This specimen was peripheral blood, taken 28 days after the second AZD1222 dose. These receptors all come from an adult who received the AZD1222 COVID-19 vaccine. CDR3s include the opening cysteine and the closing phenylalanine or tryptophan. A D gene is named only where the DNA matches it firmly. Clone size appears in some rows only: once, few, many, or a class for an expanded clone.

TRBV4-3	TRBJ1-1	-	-	TGCGCCAGCAGCCAAAGGGCAGAACGAGGGCAGATCGCTTTCTTT	CASSQRAERGQIAFF
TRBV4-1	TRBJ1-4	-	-	TGCGCCAGCAGCCAAGAGAAGGCCGGCTTGGTAGGAGGAACTAATGAAAAACTGTTTTTT	CASSQEKAGLVGGTNEKLFF
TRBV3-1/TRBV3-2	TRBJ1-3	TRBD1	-	TGTGCCAGCAGCCCCGGGACAGGGGGTACTTTTGGAAACACCATATATTTT	CASSPGTGGTFGNTIYF
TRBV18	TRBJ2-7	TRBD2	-	TGTGCCAGCTCACCGGGGAGGGGACTAGCGGGAAGCGTGCAGTACTTC	CASSPGRGLAGSVQYF
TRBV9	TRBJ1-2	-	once	TGTGCCAGCAGCGACCGGGGGGGCTATGGCTACACCTTC	CASSDRGGYGYTF
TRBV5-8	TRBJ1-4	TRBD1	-	TGTGCCAGCAGCTTCCGGGGACAGCCAAATGAAAAACTGTTTTTT	CASSFRGQPNEKLFF
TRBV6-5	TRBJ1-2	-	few	TGTGCCAGCAGTTGGGGGGGAGCGAACTATGGCTACACCTTC	CASSWGGANYGYTF
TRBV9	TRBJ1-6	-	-	TGTGCCAGCAGCGAGGCAGCTAATTCACCCCTCCACTTT	CASSEAANSPLHF
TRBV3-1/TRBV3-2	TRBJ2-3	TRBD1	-	TGTGCCAGCAGCCCCGGGGACAGACCCACAGATACGCAGTATTTT	CASSPGDRPTDTQYF
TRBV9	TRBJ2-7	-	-	TGTGCCAGCAGCGTAACGGGAAACAGCCACGAGCAGTACTTC	CASSVTGNSHEQYF
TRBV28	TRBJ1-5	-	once	TGTGCGGTGGAGGGAAGCAATCAGCCCCAGCATTTT	CAVEGSNQPQHF
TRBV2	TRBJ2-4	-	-	TGTGCCAGCAGCGCGGGACTAGCCAAAAACATTCAGTACTTC	CASSAGLAKNIQYF
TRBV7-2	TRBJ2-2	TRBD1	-	TGTGCCAGCAGCTCCACAGGGGCGGACACCGGGGAGCTGTTTTTT	CASSSTGADTGELFF
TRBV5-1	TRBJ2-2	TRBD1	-	TGCGCCAGCAGCCGGATGACAGGGGACACCGGGGAGCTGTTTTTT	CASSRMTGDTGELFF
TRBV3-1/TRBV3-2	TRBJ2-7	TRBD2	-	TGTGCCAGCAGCCAGGGTAGCGGGAGCTACGAGCAGTACTTC	CASSQGSGSYEQYF
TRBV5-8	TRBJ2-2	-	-	TGTGCCAGCAGCTTGGGTCTACGAACCGGGGAGCTGTTTTTT	CASSLGLRTGELFF
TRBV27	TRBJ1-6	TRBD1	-	TGTGCCAGCAGTTCAACCCGGGGGGACAGGAGCTCCTATAATTCACCCCTCCACTTT	CASSSTRGDRSSYNSPLHF
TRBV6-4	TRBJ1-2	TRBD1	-	TGTGCCAGCAGTGACTCAATCCGACAGGGCGGAAGCTACACCTTC	CASSDSIRQGGSYTF
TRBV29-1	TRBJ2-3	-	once	TGCAGCGTTGTTACGCAGGGAAATACGCAGTATTTT	CSVVTQGNTQYF